Listed below are T cell receptor beta chains from one sample, sequenced in a study of blood T cell repertoires in COVID-19. Using immunoSEQ multiplex PCR, the repertoire was profiled, and TCRdb retains in-frame clones only, with some absent. The sample gives around 330,000 clones, 75% to 90% of which show up once; under 2% is in the top ten. Sequencing was done on a sample of PBMCs or T cells enriched from blood (not recorded which). Every receptor here comes from a woman in her twenties or thirties who had been exposed to COVID-19. Both conserved end residues are part of each CDR3. The D gene is left open where the match is weak. The size field is filled for only some rows; it gives once, few, many or a size class.

>TRBV27|TRBJ1-1|-|once
CASSWTPNTEAFF
TGTGCCAGCAGTTGGACACCGAACACTGAAGCTTTCTTT
>TRBV10-3|TRBJ2-4|TRBD2|-
CAISETGGTQNIQYF
TGTGCCATCAGTGAGACGGGGGGGACCCAAAACATTCAGTACTTC
>TRBV7-3|TRBJ2-1|-|-
CASSFLGGSYNEQFF
TGTGCCAGCAGCTTCCTCGGAGGCTCCTACAATGAGCAGTTCTTC
>TRBV25-1|TRBJ1-6|-|-
CASSEMHPQGKPNSPLHF
TGTGCCAGCAGTGAAATGCATCCGCAGGGGAAACCAAATTCACCCCTCCACTTT
>TRBV5-1|TRBJ2-7|-|-
CASSPLGRTSSYEQYF
TGCGCCAGCAGCCCCCTAGGGAGGACCTCTTCCTACGAGCAGTACTTC
>TRBV19|TRBJ1-2|-|-
CASSIKAAVYGYTF
TGTGCCAGTAGTATAAAGGCGGCCGTGTATGGCTACACCTTC
>TRBV2|TRBJ2-3|TRBD2|-
CASSKPKTSGREDTQYF
TGTGCCAGCAGTAAACCCAAGACTAGCGGGAGGGAAGATACGCAGTATTTT
>TRBV3-1/TRBV3-2|TRBJ2-1|TRBD1|-
CASSQGDREGEQFF
TGTGCCAGCAGCCAAGGGGACAGGGAAGGTGAGCAGTTCTTC
>TRBV27|TRBJ1-2|TRBD1|-
CASRETGQGGYGYTF
TGTGCCAGCAGAGAGACTGGACAGGGTGGATATGGCTACACCTTC
>TRBV7-2|TRBJ1-3|-|-
CASSFGLGGNTIYF
TGTGCCAGCAGCTTCGGACTGGGAGGAAACACCATATATTTT
>TRBV6-4|TRBJ2-1|-|-
CASSVGNEQFF
TGTGCCAGCAGTGTCGGCAATGAGCAGTTCTTC
>TRBV5-4|TRBJ2-5|-|-
CASSLSGEETQYF
TGTGCCAGCAGCTTGAGTGGAGAAGAGACCCAGTACTTC
>TRBV27|TRBJ1-5|TRBD1|-
CASSLGQLGNQPQHF
TGTGCCAGCAGTTTGGGACAGCTCGGCAATCAGCCCCAGCATTTT
>TRBV3-1/TRBV3-2|TRBJ1-2|-|-
CASSPTDIYGYTF
TGTGCCAGCAGCCCCACGGACATCTATGGCTACACCTTC
>TRBV5-1|TRBJ2-3|TRBD2|-
CASSLAGLAGVDTQYF
TGCGCCAGCAGCTTGGCGGGACTAGCGGGAGTGGATACGCAGTATTTT
>TRBV24-1|TRBJ1-2|-|-
CATSDPSSANYGYTF
TGTGCCACCAGTGACCCAAGCAGCGCTAACTATGGCTACACCTTC
>TRBV12-3/TRBV12-4|TRBJ1-1|-|-
CASPRSGTEAFF
TGTGCCAGCCCTCGGAGTGGCACTGAAGCTTTCTTT
>TRBV7-9|TRBJ1-2|TRBD1|-
CASSLADRGIGYTF
TGTGCCAGCAGCTTAGCGGACAGGGGAATTGGCTACACCTTC
>TRBV10-3|TRBJ2-1|-|-
CAVLVDNPLSYNEQFF
TGTGCCGTCTTAGTGGACAACCCACTCTCCTACAATGAGCAGTTCTTC
>TRBV7-9|TRBJ2-7|-|once
CASSPSYEQYF
TGTGCCAGCAGCCCATCCTACGAGCAGTACTTC
>TRBV2|TRBJ1-5|-|many
CASSQTGKGQPQHF
TGTGCCAGCAGTCAAACAGGGAAGGGTCAGCCCCAGCATTTT
>TRBV2|TRBJ1-2|-|-
CASSVEKGGYGYTF
TGTGCCAGCAGTGTTGAGAAGGGAGGCTATGGCTACACCTTC
>TRBV27|TRBJ2-1|TRBD2|-
CASSPGTSGYNEQFF
TGTGCCAGCAGTCCCGGGACTAGCGGCTACAATGAGCAGTTCTTC
>TRBV6-5|TRBJ1-4|-|-
CASSPGVGRKLFF
TGTGCCAGCAGTCCAGGGGTCGGAAGAAAACTGTTTTTT
>TRBV9|TRBJ2-1|TRBD2|-
CASSATGTSGSNEQFF
TGTGCCAGCAGCGCTACCGGGACTAGCGGGAGCAATGAGCAGTTCTTC
>TRBV14|TRBJ1-2|-|-
CASSQVGSGNYGYTF
TGTGCCAGCAGCCAAGTTGGGTCAGGGAACTATGGCTACACCTTC
>TRBV2|TRBJ1-5|TRBD1|-
CASSEGQGNQPQHF
TGTGCCAGCAGTGAGGGACAGGGCAATCAGCCCCAGCATTTT
>TRBV3-1/TRBV3-2|TRBJ2-2|TRBD1|-
CASSQALDRGTGELFF
TGTGCCAGCAGCCAAGCTTTGGACAGGGGTACCGGGGAGCTGTTTTTT
>TRBV5-1|TRBJ1-3|-|few
CASSSGNTIYF
TGCGCCAGCAGCTCAGGAAACACCATATATTTT
>TRBV4-1|TRBJ2-5|-|-
CASSQDLRGETQYF
TGCGCCAGCAGCCAAGATTTAAGGGGTGAGACCCAGTACTTC
>TRBV5-6|TRBJ1-2|TRBD1|-
CASSSGQGKYGYTF
TGTGCCAGCAGCTCGGGACAGGGAAAGTATGGCTACACCTTC
>TRBV14|TRBJ2-3|TRBD2|-
CASSQDPSGTQYF
TGTGCCAGCAGCCAAGATCCTAGCGGAACGCAGTATTTT
>TRBV6-2/TRBV6-3|TRBJ1-2|-|-
CASSYVRSGYTF
TGTGCCAGCAGTTACGTTCGGAGTGGCTACACCTTC
>TRBV6-5|TRBJ1-6|-|once
CASSHQREGSPLHF
TGTGCCAGCAGTCATCAACGCGAGGGTTCACCCCTCCACTTT
>TRBV5-1|TRBJ1-3|-|-
CASSLANGHGNTIYF
TGCGCCAGCAGCTTGGCAAATGGGCACGGAAACACCATATATTTT
>TRBV4-1|TRBJ1-1|TRBD1|-
CASRDRDIMNTEAFF
TGCGCCAGCAGGGACAGGGACATAATGAACACTGAAGCTTTCTTT